What follows describes a single T cell receptor (beta chain). As yet, its antigen is unknown. Using immunoSEQ multiplex PCR, the repertoire was profiled, and TCRdb retains in-frame clones only, with some absent. The sample consists of fewer than 500,000 clones, 75% to 95% of them appearing once. The treatment was: around 19 received Ad26.COV2.S at low or high dose, single or two shots; 5 received placebo; per-sample allocation not given. Sampling was performed 63 days after the first vaccine or placebo injection. The data were taken from a study of Ad26.COV2.S vaccination and SARS-CoV-2 variants. Study summary: Donor allocation was to the COV1001 Ad26.COV2.S trial arm. Study-wide points: Spike-specific TCR breadth was greater in vaccine than placebo recipients. The analyses of TCR breadth and depth may have understated the size of total T cell responses. Responses of spike-specific T cells (both CD8+ and CD4+) reportedly showed substantial breadth after vaccination.

The germline gives CDR1 SGHNT, CDR2 YYREEE (reference sequence). CDR3 length: 14 amino acids. The V and J ends lost 3 bases and 5 bases, in that order; junction bases with no gene match: 6. The rearrangement uses TRBV5-4 and TRBJ1-2, with 8 bases matching TRBD1. Sequences were derived from peripheral blood, sampled in a trial of Ad26.COV2.S vaccine versus placebo. This receptor was identified in a person aged 18-60 years who received the Ad26.COV2.S COVID-19 vaccine or a placebo. The DNA of the CDR3 is TGTGCCAGCAGCTACGGGACAGGCGAATATGGCTACACCTTC. Translated, it gives CASSYGTGEYGYTF. Together with reference TRBV5-4 and TRBJ1-2, the CDR3 gives the full variable domain: ETGVTQSPTHLIKTRGQQVTLRCSSQSGHNTVSWYQQALGQGPQFIFQYYREEENGRGNFPPRFSGLQFPNYSSELNVNALELDDSALYLCASSYGTGEYGYTFGSGTRLTVV.